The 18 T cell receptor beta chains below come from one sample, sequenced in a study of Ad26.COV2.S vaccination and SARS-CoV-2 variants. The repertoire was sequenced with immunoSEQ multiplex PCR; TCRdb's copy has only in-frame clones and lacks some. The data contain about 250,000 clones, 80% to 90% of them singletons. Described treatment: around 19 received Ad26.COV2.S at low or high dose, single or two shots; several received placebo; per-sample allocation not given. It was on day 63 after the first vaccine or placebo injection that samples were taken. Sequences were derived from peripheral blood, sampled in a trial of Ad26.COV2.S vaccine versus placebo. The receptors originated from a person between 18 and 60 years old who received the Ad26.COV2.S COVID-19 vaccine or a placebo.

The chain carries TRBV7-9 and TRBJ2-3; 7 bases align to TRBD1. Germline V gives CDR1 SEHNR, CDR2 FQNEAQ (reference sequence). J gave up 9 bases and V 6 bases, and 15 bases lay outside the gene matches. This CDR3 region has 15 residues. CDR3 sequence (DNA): TGTGCCAGCAGTCCCCGGGACAGATCCTTCGAGACGCAGTATTTT. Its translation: CASSPRDRSFETQYF.

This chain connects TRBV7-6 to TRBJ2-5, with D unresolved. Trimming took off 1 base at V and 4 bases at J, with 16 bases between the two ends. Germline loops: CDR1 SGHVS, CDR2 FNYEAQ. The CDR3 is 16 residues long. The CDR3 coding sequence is TGTGCCAGCAGCTTAGAGAGCCCTAGTGTGGGAGAGACCCAGTACTTC. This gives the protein CASSLESPSVGETQYF.

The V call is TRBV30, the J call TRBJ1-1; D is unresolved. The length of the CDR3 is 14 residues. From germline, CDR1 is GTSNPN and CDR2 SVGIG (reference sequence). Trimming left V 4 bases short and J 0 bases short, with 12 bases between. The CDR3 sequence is CAWNPISMNTEAFF. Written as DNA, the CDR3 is TGTGCCTGGAATCCGATCTCCATGAACACTGAAGCTTTCTTT.

The CDR3, as DNA: TGTGCCAGCAGTTTATCTGGGGCAGAAGAACGTGGCTACACCTTC. It specifies CASSLSGAEERGYTF. The chain uses TRBV28 and TRBJ1-2; D is possibly TRBD1 (5 bases). V gave up 1 base and J gave up 7 bases, with 16 bases separating them. Germline V gives CDR1 MDHEN, CDR2 SYDVKM. The CDR3 runs to 15 residues.

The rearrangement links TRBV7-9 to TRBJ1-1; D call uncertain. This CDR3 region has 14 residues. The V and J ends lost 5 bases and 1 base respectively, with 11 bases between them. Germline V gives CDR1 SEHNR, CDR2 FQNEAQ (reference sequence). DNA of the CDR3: TGTGCCAGCAGCCCAGAGGTAGCGAACACTGAAGCTTTCTTT. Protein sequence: CASSPEVANTEAFF.

The CDR3 sequence: CASSLGWTTDEQYF. In DNA, the CDR3 is TGTGCCAGCAGCTTGGGTTGGACTACCGACGAGCAGTACTTC. The rearrangement joins TRBV5-6 to TRBJ2-7; tentatively, D is TRBD2 (6 bases). Germline loops: CDR1 SGHDT, CDR2 YYEEEE. The CDR3 covers 14 residues. Trimming removed 0 bases from V and 5 bases from J, with 12 bases in between. Complete variable domain (other parts from reference TRBV5-6 and TRBJ2-7): DAGVTQSPTHLIKTRGQQVTLRCSPKSGHDTVSWYQQALGQGPQFIFQYYEEEERQRGNFPDRFSGHQFPNYSSELNVNALLLGDSALYLCASSLGWTTDEQYFGPGTRLTVT.

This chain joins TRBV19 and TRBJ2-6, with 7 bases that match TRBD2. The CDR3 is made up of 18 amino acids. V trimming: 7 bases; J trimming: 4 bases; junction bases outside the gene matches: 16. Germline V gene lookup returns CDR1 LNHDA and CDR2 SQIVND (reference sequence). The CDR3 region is CASTQIGGWVTGANVLTF. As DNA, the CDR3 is TGTGCCAGTACCCAAATCGGGGGGTGGGTTACAGGGGCCAACGTCCTGACTTTC.

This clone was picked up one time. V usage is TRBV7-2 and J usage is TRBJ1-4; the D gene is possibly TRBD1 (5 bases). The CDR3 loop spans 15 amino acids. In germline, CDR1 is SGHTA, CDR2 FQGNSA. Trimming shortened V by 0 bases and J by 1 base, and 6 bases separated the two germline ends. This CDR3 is CASSLAGLTNEKLFF. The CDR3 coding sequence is TGTGCCAGCAGCTTAGCGGGACTAACTAATGAAAAACTGTTTTTT.

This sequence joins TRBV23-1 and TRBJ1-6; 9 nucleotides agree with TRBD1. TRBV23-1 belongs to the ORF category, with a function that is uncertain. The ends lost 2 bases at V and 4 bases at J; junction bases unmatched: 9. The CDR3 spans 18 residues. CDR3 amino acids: CASSQPRDREGYNSPLHF. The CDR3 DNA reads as TGCGCCAGCAGTCAACCCCGGGACAGGGAAGGATATAATTCACCCCTCCACTTT.

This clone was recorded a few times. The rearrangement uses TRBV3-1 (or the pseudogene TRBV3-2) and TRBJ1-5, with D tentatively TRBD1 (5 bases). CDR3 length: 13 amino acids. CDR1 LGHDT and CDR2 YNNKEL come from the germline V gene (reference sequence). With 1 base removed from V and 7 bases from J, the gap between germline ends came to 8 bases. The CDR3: CASSQGREQPQHF. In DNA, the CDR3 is TGTGCCAGCAGCCAAGGCAGGGAGCAGCCCCAGCATTTT.

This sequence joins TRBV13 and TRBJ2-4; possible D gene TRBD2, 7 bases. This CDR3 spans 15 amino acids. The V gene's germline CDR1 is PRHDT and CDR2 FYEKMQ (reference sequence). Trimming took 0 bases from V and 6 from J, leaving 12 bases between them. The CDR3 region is CASSLGRGAGNIQYF. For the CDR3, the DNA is TGTGCCAGCAGCTTAGGTCGGGGGGCTGGAAACATTCAGTACTTC.

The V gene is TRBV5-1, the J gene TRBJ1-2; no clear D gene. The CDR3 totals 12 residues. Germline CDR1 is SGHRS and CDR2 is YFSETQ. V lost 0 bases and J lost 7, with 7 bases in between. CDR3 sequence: CASSLGAGGYTF. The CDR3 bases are TGCGCCAGCAGCTTGGGGGCGGGTGGCTACACCTTC.

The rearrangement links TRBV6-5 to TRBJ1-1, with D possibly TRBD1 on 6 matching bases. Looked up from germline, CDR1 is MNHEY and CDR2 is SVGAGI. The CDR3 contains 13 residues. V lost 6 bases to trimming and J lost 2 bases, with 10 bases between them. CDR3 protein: CASRRRGNTEAFF. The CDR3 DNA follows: TGTGCCAGCAGACGCAGGGGAAACACTGAAGCTTTCTTT.

The CDR3 DNA reads as TGTGCCAGCAGTTCCGGAAGGAACACTGAAGCTTTCTTT. Residues: CASSSGRNTEAFF. The rearrangement links TRBV12-3 or TRBV12-4 to TRBJ1-1; D uncertain. The length of the CDR3 is 13 residues. The V gene lost 4 bases and the J gene lost 1 base, with 7 bases spanning the gap.

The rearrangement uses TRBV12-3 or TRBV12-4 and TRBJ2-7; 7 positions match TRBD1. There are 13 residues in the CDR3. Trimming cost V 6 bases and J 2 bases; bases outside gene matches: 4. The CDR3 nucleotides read TGTGCCAGCAGCCGACAGGGCCCCTACGAGCAGTACTTC. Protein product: CASSRQGPYEQYF.

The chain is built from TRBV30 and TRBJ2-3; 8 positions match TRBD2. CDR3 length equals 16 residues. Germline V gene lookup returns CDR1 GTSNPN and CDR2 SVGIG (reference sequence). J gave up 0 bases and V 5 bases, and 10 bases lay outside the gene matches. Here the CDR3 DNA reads TGTGCCTGGGGAGCGAGTAGCGGGGTTAGCACAGATACGCAGTATTTT. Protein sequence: CAWGASSGVSTDTQYF.

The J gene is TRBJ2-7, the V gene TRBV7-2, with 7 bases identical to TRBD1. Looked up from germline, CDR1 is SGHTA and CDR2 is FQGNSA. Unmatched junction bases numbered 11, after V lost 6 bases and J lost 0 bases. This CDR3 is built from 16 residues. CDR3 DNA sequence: TGTGCCAGCAGTTACGACCCGGGACAGAGCTCCTACGAGCAGTACTTC. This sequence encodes CASSYDPGQSSYEQYF.

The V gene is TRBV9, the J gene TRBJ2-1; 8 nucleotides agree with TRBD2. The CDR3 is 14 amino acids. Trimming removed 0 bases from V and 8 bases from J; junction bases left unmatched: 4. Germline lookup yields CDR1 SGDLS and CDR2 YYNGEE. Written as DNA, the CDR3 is TGTGCCAGCAGCGTAGCCGGGAGGGGCGATGAGCAGTTCTTC. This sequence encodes CASSVAGRGDEQFF.